Reported below is one T cell receptor beta chain. The table came from immunoSEQ multiplex PCR; TCRdb's copy has only in-frame clones and leaves some out. The data contain under 110,000 clones, approximately 91% of them singletons. The data were taken from a study of T cell changes during pregnancy in multiple sclerosis. This CDR3 contains 14 residues. Trimming cost V 4 bases and J 1 base, with 9 bases left between them. Germline CDR1 SGHNT, CDR2 YENEEA. This TCR was sampled from a female donor with multiple sclerosis, enrolled in a pregnancy study. This chain links TRBV11-3 with TRBJ2-3; TRBD1 might be the D (6 bases). Specimen: peripheral blood, collected in the second trimester of pregnancy. The CDR3 protein is CASSSGAGTDTQYF. The CDR3 coding sequence is TGTGCCAGCAGCTCAGGGGCCGGCACAGATACGCAGTATTTT.